The TCR beta chain described here comes from a study of cytomegalovirus exposure and HLA in healthy donors. Study as a whole: When 398 donors were genotyped, about 81% of them were found to fall in the Caucasian-associated ancestry cluster.

General study results and limits: Solely CMV serostatus was available to characterize immune exposure. The productive fraction for most TCR beta V segments was about 87% or about 30% in an earlier analysis.

This PCR relied on a set of 60 Vbeta primers and 13 Jbeta primers. TCRdb keeps only in-frame clones here, not all; method: immunoSEQ multiplex PCR. This sample carries nearly 200,000 clones, 60% to 80% of them seen once, and the ten largest clones take approximately 2%. The germline V gene has CDR1 SGHTA and CDR2 FQGNSA. Losses at the gene ends were 8 bases for V and 2 bases for J; bases not matched to a gene: 6. The CDR3 loop spans 15 amino acids. Regarding this clone: Its antigen is unidentified.

This TCR was recovered from a woman in her 30s in good health and CMV-seropositive. The V call is TRBV7-2, the J call TRBJ2-2, with 9 bases aligning to TRBD2. The source material was PBMCs. The CDR3 nucleotides are TGTGCCAGCCGAGCGGGGGGCGTTAACACCGGGGAGCTGTTTTTT. It codes for CASRAGGVNTGELFF.